What follows are 13 T cell receptor beta chains derived from one specimen sequenced in a study of neurological immune-mediated disorders. TCRdb recomputed calls from the 5' RACE reads with MiXCR, one row per CDR3 protein. Of roughly 88,000 distinct CDR3 sequences listed, around 3.5% were seen once; the top ten hold under 3.5%. Material: PBMCs. These TCRs come from a woman aged 45-65 years with multiple sclerosis.

In its sample, this clonotype was seen many times. The chain combines TRBV27 with TRBJ1-5; no definite D call. The CDR3 length is 13 residues. Looked up from germline, CDR1 is MNHEY and CDR2 is SMNVEV (reference sequence). Trimming stripped 5 bases from V and 11 bases from J, with 16 bases between. The CDR3 coding sequence is TGTGCCAGCAGTCTTTTTGAATTGCGGGCCCAGCATTTT. It specifies CASSLFELRAQHF.

This clonotype was recorded many times. V is TRBV5-1 and J is TRBJ2-3; D gene uncertain. V was pared by 2 bases and J by 1 base, with 11 bases between. The germline V gene encodes CDR1 SGHRS and CDR2 YFSETQ. CDR3 length equals 15 residues. CDR3 DNA: TGCGCCAGCAGCTTTAACTACCCACGCACAGATACGCAGTATTTT. This translates into CASSFNYPRTDTQYF.

In this sample, this clonotype turned up many times. The chain combines TRBV20-1 with TRBJ1-2, with D possibly matching TRBD1 (5 bases). The ends were cut back, 7 bases at V and 8 bases at J, with 20 bases in the middle. Germline CDR1 DFQATT, CDR2 SNEGSKA (reference sequence). The CDR3 length is 13 residues. The CDR3 is CSVFEGAVEGYTF. For the CDR3, the DNA is TGCAGTGTGTTCGAAGGGGCAGTTGAGGGCTACACCTTC.

The table lists this clonotype with many counts. The chain carries TRBV5-1 and TRBJ2-3, with 8 bases fitting TRBD2. V shed 4 bases, J shed 2 bases, and the junction held 9 bases outside the gene matches. The CDR3 is 16 residues long. Germline-derived CDR1 and CDR2 are SGHRS and YFSETQ. CDR3 DNA sequence: TGCGCCAGCAGCCATCGGGGGGGCCGGGACACAGATACGCAGTATTTT. It translates to CASSHRGGRDTDTQYF.

This clonotype was seen many times. The chain has TRBV5-1 and TRBJ2-1, with D hard to call. This CDR3 has 14 residues. CDR1 SGHRS and CDR2 YFSETQ come from the germline V gene. Trimming removed 0 bases from V and 3 bases from J, with 7 bases in between. The CDR3 reads CASSLAEIYNEQFF. The CDR3 region has the DNA TGCGCCAGCAGCTTGGCGGAGATCTACAATGAGCAGTTCTTC.

This clonotype was counted ten times or more. In DNA, the CDR3 is TGCGCCAGCAGCCAATTGGGGAGGGAAAACATTCAGTACTTC. This encodes CASSQLGRENIQYF. The V gene is TRBV4-3, the J gene TRBJ2-4; TRBD2 aligns across 7 bases. The CDR3 is 14 amino acids. Germline V CDR1 and CDR2: LGHNA, YSLEER. J lost 5 bases, V lost 2 bases, and 3 bases had no gene match.

This clonotype came up many times. The chain employs TRBV3-1 and TRBJ2-5, with D uncertain. The ends were cut back, 0 bases at V and 4 bases at J, with 3 bases in the middle. Germline V gene data show CDR1 as LGHDT and CDR2 as YNNKEL (reference sequence). This CDR3 has 12 amino acids. The CDR3 here is CASSQDRETQYF. Here the CDR3 DNA reads TGTGCCAGCAGCCAAGACCGAGAGACCCAGTACTTC.

This clonotype was counted ten times or more. V usage is TRBV15 and J usage is TRBJ2-3; perhaps TRBD2 as D (5 bases). V was shortened by 8 bases and J by 2 bases, with 17 bases between the two germline ends. The germline V gene encodes CDR1 LNHNV and CDR2 YYDKDF (reference sequence). This CDR3 has 15 amino acids. The CDR3 region is CATRRGGFSTDTQYF. Here the CDR3 DNA reads TGTGCCACCCGAAGAGGAGGTTTTTCCACAGATACGCAGTATTTT. Variable domain in full (rest from reference TRBV15 and TRBJ2-3): DAMVIQNPRYQVTQFGKPVTLSCSQTLNHNVMYWYQQKSSQAPKLLFHYYDKDFNNEADTPDNFQSRRPNTSFCFLDIRSPGLGDTAMYLCATRRGGFSTDTQYFGPGTRLTVL.

This clonotype was seen at least ten times. The chain uses TRBV4-3 and TRBJ1-1; 9 nucleotides match TRBD1. The V segment lost 2 bases and the J segment 4 bases; nucleotides outside the gene matches: 5. This CDR3 is 15 amino acids long. The germline CDR1 and CDR2 sequences are LGHNA and YSLEER. Written as DNA, the CDR3 is TGCGCCAGCAGCCAAAACCGGGACAGGGCCACTGAAGCTTTCTTT. Residues: CASSQNRDRATEAFF.

This clonotype has at least ten counts. The V call is TRBV20-1, the J call TRBJ2-7; D is uncertain. Germline CDR1 and CDR2: DFQATT and SNEGSKA (reference sequence). Trimming cost V 1 base and J 5 bases, with 12 bases left between them. This CDR3 contains 13 residues. As DNA, the CDR3 is TGCAGTGCTAGAGGGGCTGCTATCGACGAGCAGTACTTC. It translates to CSARGAAIDEQYF.

This clonotype was observed at least ten times. The CDR3 here is CSASGRGASGELFF. CDR3 sequence (DNA): TGCAGTGCTAGTGGACGGGGAGCGTCGGGGGAGCTGTTTTTT. The V gene is TRBV20-1, the J gene TRBJ2-2; a weak D match, TRBD2 (5 bases). Germline-derived CDR1 and CDR2 are DFQATT and SNEGSKA (reference sequence). This CDR3 region has 14 residues. The V gene lost 3 bases and the J gene lost 8 bases, with 16 bases spanning the gap.

Notes on this clonotype: The junction departs from the called germline gene at one end, perhaps through a read error. V usage is TRBV4-3 and J usage is TRBJ1-2, with D maybe TRBD1 (6 bases). The CDR3 runs to 16 residues. CDR1 is LGHNA and CDR2 is YSLEER in the germline V gene. DNA of the CDR3: TGCGCCAACAGCCAAGAGGCAGGGGCGCGGGACTATGGCTTCACCTTC. This encodes CANSQEAGARDYGFTF.

The chain couples TRBV5-1 to TRBJ1-5; no clear D gene. Germline loops: CDR1 SGHRS, CDR2 YFSETQ. The ends were cut back, 0 bases at V and 5 bases at J, with 6 bases in the middle. This CDR3 is 13 amino acids long. The CDR3 protein is CASSLDRYQPQHF. The CDR3 DNA is TGCGCCAGCAGCTTGGATCGATATCAGCCCCAGCATTTT.